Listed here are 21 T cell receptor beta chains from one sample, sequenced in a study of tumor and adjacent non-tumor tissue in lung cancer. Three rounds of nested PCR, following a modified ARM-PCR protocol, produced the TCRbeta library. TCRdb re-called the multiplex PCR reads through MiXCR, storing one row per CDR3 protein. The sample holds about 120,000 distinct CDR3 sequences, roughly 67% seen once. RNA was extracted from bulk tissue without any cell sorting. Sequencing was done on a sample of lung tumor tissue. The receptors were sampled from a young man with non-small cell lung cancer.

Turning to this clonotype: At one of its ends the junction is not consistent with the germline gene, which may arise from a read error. In nucleotides, the CDR3 is TGTTCCAGGAGCCCCCCGACAGGGTACGAGCAGTACTTC. Encoded protein: CSRSPPTGYEQYF. The chain is built from TRBV11-3 and TRBJ2-7, with 7 bases that match TRBD1. Germline V gives CDR1 SGHNT, CDR2 YENEEA. The CDR3 has 13 residues. Drawing the rest from reference TRBV11-3 and TRBJ2-7, the complete variable domain is EAGVVQSPRYKIIEKKQPVAFWCNPISGHNTLYWYLQNLGQGPELLIRYENEEAVDDSQLPKDRFSAERLKGVDSTLKIQPAELGDSAVYLCSRSPPTGYEQYFGPGTRLTVT.

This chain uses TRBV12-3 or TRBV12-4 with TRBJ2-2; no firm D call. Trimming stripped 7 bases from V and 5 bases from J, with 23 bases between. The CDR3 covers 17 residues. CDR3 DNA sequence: TGTGCCAGCACTTTCTCGATTCCCCGTCGTTTTACCGGGGAGCTGTTTTTT. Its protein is CASTFSIPRRFTGELFF.

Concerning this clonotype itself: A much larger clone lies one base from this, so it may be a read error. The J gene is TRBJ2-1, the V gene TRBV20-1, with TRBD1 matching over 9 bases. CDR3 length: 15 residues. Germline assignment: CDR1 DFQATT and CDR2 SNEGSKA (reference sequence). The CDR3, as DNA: TGCAGTGTTAGAGCGAAACCAACAGGGGGCCATGAGCAGTTCTTC. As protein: CSVRAKPTGGHEQFF.

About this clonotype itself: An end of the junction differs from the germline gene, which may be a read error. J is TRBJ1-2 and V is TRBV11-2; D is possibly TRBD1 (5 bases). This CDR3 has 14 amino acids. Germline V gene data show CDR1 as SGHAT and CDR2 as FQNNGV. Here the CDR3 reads CVGSPWAGPNGYTF. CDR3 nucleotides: TGTGTCGGTAGCCCATGGGCGGGGCCGAACGGCTACACCTTT.

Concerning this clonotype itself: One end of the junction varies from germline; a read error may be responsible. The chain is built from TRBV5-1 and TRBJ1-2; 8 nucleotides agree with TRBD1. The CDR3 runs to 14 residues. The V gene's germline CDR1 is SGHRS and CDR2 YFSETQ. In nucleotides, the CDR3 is TGCGGCAGCACCCCGGGACAGGTTACCTATGGCTACACCTTC. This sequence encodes CGSTPGQVTYGYTF.

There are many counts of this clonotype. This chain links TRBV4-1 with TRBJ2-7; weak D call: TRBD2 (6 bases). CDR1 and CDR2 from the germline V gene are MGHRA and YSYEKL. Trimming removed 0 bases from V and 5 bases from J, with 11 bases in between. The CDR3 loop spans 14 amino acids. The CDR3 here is CASSQDGSRDEQYF. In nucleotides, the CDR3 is TGCGCCAGCAGCCAAGACGGGAGCCGGGACGAGCAGTACTTC.

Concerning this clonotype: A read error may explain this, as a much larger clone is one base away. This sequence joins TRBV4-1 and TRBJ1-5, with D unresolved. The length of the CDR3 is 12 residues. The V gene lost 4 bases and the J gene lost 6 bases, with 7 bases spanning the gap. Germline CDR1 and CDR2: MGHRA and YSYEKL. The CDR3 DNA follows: TGCGCCAGCAGCCTAGTGGGTCAGCCCCAGCATTTT. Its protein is CASSLVGQPQHF.

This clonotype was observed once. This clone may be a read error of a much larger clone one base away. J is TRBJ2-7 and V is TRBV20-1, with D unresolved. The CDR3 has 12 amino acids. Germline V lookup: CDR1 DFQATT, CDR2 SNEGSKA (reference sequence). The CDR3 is CGASETSGEQYF. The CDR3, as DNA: TGCGGTGCTTCCGAAACTTCCGGCGAGCAGTACTTC.

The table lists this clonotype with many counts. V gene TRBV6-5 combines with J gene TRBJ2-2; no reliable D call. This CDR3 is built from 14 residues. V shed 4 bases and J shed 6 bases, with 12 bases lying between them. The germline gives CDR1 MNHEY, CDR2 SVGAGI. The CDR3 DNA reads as TGTGCCAGCAGTTCCATCTCAGAGGCCGGGGAGCTGTTTTTT. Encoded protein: CASSSISEAGELFF.

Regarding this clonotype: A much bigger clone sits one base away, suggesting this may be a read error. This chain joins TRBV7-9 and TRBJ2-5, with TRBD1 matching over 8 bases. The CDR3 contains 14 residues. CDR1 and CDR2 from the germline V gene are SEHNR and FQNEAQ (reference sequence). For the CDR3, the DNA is TGTGCCAGCAGCTTCGGACAGGGCCAAGAGAACCAGTACTTC. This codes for CASSFGQGQENQYF. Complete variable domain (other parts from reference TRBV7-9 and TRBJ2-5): DTGVSQNPRHKITKRGQNVTFRCDPISEHNRLYWYRQTLGQGPEFLTYFQNEAQLEKSRLLSDRFSAERPKGSFSTLEIQRTEQGDSAMYLCASSFGQGQENQYFGPGTRLLVL.

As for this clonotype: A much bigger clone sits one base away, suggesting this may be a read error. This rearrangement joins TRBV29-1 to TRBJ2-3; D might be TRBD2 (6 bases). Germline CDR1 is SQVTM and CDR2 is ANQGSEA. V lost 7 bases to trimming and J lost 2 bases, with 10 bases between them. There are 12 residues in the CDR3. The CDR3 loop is CSDGGNTDTQYF. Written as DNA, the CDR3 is TGCAGCGATGGGGGGAACACAGATACGCAGTATTTT.

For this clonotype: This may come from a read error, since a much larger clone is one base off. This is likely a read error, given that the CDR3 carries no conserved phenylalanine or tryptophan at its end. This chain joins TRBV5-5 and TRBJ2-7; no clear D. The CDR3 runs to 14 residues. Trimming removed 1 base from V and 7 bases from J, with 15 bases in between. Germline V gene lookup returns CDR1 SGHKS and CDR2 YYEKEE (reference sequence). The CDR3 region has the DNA TGTGCCAGCAGCTTGACTAATCCCGCTGAGGAGCAGTACCTC. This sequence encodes CASSLTNPAEEQYL.

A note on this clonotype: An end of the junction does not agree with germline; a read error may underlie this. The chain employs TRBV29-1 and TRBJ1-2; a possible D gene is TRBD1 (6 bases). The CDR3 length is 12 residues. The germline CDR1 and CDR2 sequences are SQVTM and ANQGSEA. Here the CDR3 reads CSAKTGVGGYAF. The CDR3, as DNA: TGCAGCGCAAAGACAGGAGTCGGAGGCTACGCCTTC. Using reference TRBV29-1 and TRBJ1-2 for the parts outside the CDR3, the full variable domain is SAVISQKPSRDICQRGTSLTIQCQVDSQVTMMFWYRQQPGQSLTLIATANQGSEATYESGFVIDKFPISRPNLTFSTLTVSNMSPEDSSIYLCSAKTGVGGYAFGSGTRLTVV.

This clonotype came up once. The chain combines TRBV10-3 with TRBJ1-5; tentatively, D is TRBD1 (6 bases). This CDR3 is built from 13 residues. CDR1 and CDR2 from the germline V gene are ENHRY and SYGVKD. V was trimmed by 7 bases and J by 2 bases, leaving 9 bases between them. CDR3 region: CAITQGGNQPQHF. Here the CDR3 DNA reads TGTGCCATCACACAGGGTGGCAATCAGCCCCAGCATTTT.

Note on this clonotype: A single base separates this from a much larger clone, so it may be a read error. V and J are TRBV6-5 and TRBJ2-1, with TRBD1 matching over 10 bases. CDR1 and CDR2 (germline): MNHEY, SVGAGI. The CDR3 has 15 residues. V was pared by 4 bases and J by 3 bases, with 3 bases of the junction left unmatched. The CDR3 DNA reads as TGTGCCAGCAGTTGGAGGACAGGGGGCTACAATGAGCAGTTCTTC. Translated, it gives CASSWRTGGYNEQFF.

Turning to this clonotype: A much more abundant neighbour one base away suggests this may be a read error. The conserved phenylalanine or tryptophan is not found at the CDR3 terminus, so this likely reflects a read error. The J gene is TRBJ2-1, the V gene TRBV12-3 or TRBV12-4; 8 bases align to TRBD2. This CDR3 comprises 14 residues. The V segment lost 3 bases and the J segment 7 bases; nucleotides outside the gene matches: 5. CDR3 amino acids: CASSFLLAGNEQFL. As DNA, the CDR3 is TGTGCCAGCAGTTTTCTGCTAGCGGGTAATGAGCAGTTCCTC.

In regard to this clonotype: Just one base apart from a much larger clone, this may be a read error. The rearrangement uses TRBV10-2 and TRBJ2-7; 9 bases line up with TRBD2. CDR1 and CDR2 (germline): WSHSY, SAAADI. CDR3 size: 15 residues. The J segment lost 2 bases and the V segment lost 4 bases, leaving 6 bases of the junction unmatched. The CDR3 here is CASSVILAGTYEQYF. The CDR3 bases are TGCGCCAGCAGTGTGATCCTAGCGGGGACCTACGAGCAGTACTTC.

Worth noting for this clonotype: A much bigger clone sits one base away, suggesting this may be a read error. The CDR3 loop reads CASRIPGGTDMQYF. CDR3 DNA: TGTGCCAGCAGGATCCCTGGAGGCACAGATATGCAGTATTTT. V and J are TRBV6-6 and TRBJ2-3, with a weak D call TRBD2 (5 bases). Germline V gene sequence: CDR1 MNHNY, CDR2 SVGAGI (reference sequence). The CDR3 runs to 14 residues.

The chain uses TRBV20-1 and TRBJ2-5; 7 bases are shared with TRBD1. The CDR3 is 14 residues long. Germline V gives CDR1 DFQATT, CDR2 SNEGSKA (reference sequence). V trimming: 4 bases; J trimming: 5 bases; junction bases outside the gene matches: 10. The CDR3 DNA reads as TGCAGTGCTAACGACAGGGTTGGTCATGAGACCCAGTACTTC. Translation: CSANDRVGHETQYF.

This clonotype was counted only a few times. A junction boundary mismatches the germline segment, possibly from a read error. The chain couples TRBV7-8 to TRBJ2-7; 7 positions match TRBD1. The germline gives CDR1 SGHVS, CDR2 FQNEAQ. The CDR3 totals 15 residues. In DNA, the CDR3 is TGTGCGAGCAGCATGACAGGGTCGATGGGCCACGACCAGTACTTC. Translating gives CASSMTGSMGHDQYF.

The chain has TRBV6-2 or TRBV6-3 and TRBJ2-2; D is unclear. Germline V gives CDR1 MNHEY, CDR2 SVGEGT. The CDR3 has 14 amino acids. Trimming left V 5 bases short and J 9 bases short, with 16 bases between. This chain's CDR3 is CASSLHGPIRELFF. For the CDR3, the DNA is TGTGCCAGCAGTCTTCATGGCCCGATCAGGGAGCTGTTTTTT.